Sequencing of this T cell receptor beta chain was carried out in a study of T cell responses to AZD1222 COVID-19 vaccine. Overall study findings and caveats: The donors showed a predominance of white British ancestry and of females, with possible underestimation of clonal diversity. Just six AZD1222 recipients tested seropositive at baseline. With two AZD1222 doses given, Spike-specific TCR breadth and depth both rose. The reported proportion of spike-specific TCRs targeting unmutated variant regions was nearly half.

Sequencing was performed with immunoSEQ multiplex PCR; in TCRdb, only in-frame clones are kept and a portion is missing. Here the sample spans approximately 180,000 clones, approximately 92% being singletons. The CDR3 is 16 amino acids. The germline V gene encodes CDR1 KGHSH and CDR2 LQKENI. V lost 3 bases, J lost 3 bases, and 17 bases lay in between. As regards this clone: Its specificity is unknown.

The gene calls are TRBV18 and TRBJ1-2, with D possibly matching TRBD1 (5 bases). The clonotype comes from an adult in good health. Sequenced material: peripheral blood, taken on day 0 of AZD1222 vaccination. CDR3 loop: CASSPYQGTDHYGYTF. The CDR3 DNA is TGTGCCAGCTCACCTTATCAGGGTACCGATCACTATGGCTACACCTTC. Full variable domain (remainder filled in from reference TRBV18 and TRBJ1-2): NAGVMQNPRHLVRRRGQEARLRCSPMKGHSHVYWYRQLPEEGLKFMVYLQKENIIDESGMPKERFSAEFPKEGPSILRIQQVVRGDSAAYFCASSPYQGTDHYGYTFGSGTRLTVV.